The source of this TCR beta chain is a study of beta chain features in type 1 diabetes. As every portion of the isolated RNA was reverse transcribed, the sequencing read expressed TCRB transcripts. Clones were sequenced by immunoSEQ multiplex PCR, and TCRdb holds only the in-frame ones, with some missing. The table lists hundreds of thousands of clones, around an eighth of them singletons. Donors underwent one heparinised blood draw, 95 to 150 mL on average. By way of CD45RO/CCR7/CD25/CD127/CD95/CD27, the CD4+ regulatory, stem cell-like memory, central memory and naive cells were sorted. Germline loops: CDR1 SGHAT, CDR2 FQNNGV. Trimming took 4 bases from V and 3 from J; bases not matched to a gene: 8. The CDR3 runs to 16 residues. This clone was seen only a few times. Its specificity is not known. Study-wide results and caveats: A moderate, significant TCRB CDR3 shortening appeared in type 1 diabetes across four CD4+ subsets. More deletions and fewer insertions at VDJ junctions were seen in type 1 diabetes patients. A potential PCR bias toward shorter templates would be equal in patient and control samples.

The genes are TRBV11-2 and TRBJ2-1, with 8 bases lining up with TRBD1. The sample was naive CD4+ T cells from blood. The source of this sequence is a man aged 18 to 35 with type 1 diabetes. The chain's CDR3 is CASSSQTGDNYNEQFF. CDR3 in DNA: TGTGCCAGCAGCTCCCAGACAGGGGATAACTACAATGAGCAGTTCTTC.